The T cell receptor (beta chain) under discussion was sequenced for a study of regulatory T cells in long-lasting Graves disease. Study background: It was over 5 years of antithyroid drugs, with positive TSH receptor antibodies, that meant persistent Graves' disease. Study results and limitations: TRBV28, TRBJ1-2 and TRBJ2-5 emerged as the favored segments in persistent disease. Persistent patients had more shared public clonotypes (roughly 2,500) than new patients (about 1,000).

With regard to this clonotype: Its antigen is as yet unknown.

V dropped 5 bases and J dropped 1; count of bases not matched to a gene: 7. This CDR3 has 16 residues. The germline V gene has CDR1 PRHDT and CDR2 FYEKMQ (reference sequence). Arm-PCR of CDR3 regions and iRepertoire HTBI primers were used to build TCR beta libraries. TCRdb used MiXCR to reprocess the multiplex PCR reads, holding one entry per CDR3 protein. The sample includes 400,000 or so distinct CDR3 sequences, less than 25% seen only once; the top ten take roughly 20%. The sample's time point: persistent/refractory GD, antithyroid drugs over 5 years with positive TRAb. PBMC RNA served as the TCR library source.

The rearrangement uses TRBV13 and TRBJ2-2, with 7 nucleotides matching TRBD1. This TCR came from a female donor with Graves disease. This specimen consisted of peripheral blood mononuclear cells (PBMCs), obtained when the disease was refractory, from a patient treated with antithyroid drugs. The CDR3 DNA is TGTGCCAGCAGCCCGAACAGGGGAGAGAACACCGGGGAGCTGTTTTTT. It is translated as CASSPNRGENTGELFF.